This TCR beta chain comes out of a study of T cells in Graves' hyperthyroidism and ophthalmopathy. This clonotype was seen a few times. The investigators amplified TCR beta CDR3 regions from RNA transcripts. The HTBI primer set drove a first-round RT-PCR of the TCR CDR3. One entry per CDR3 protein, called by TCRdb with MiXCR from the multiplex PCR reads. The sample lists hundreds of thousands of distinct CDR3 sequences, 14% occurring once. Germline values: CDR1 SQVTM, CDR2 ANQGSEA. This CDR3 comprises 12 residues. Trimming removed 4 bases from V and 6 bases from J, with 10 bases in between. The chain links TRBV29-1 to TRBJ2-1, with D possibly called TRBD1 or TRBD2 (5 bases each). This receptor was taken from a woman aged 18-29 years with Graves' hyperthyroidism. Material for sequencing was blood. CDR3 protein: CSVVGESNEQFF. CDR3 bases: TGCAGCGTTGTGGGGGAGAGCAATGAGCAGTTCTTC.